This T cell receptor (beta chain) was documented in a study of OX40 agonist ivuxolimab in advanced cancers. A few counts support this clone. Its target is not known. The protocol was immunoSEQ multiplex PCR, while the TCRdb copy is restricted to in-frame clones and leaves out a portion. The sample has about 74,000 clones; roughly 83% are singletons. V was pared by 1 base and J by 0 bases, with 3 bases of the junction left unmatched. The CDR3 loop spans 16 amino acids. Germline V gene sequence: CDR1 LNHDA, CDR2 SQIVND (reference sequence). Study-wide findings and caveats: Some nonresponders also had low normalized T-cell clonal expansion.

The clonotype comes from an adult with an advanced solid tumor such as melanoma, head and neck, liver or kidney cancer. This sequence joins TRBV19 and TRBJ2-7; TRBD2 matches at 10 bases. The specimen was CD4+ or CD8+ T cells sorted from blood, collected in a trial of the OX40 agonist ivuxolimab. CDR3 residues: CASSIAASGSSYEQYF. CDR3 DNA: TGTGCCAGTAGTATAGCCGCTAGCGGGAGCTCCTACGAGCAGTACTTC.